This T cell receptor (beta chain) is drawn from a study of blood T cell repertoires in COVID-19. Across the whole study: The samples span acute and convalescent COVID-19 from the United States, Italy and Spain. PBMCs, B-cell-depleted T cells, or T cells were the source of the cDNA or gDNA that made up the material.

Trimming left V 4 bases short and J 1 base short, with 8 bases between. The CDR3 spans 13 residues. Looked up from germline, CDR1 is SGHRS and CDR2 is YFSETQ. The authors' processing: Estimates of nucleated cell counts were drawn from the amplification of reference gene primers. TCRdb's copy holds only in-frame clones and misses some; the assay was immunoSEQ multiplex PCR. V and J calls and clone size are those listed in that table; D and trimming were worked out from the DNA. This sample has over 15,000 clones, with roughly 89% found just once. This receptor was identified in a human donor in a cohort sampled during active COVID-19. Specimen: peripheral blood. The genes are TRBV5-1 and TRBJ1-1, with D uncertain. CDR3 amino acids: CASSQEGNTEAFF. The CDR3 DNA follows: TGCGCCAGCAGCCAGGAGGGGAACACTGAAGCTTTCTTT.